This TCR beta chain was identified during a study of beta chain features in type 1 diabetes. Whole-study context: All samples yielded around 98 million examined sorted cells.

All of the isolated RNA was reverse transcribed, so expressed TCRB transcripts were sequenced. Each sample of naive, central memory or regulatory T cells had, on average, around 4 million reads. TCRdb's table, derived via immunoSEQ multiplex PCR, lists solely in-frame clones and lacks some. The sample yields roughly 500,000 clones, approximately 10% seen once. Sorting of CD4+ naive, central memory, regulatory and stem cell-like memory cells was performed via CD45RO/CCR7/CD25/CD127/CD95/CD27. The CDR3 spans 16 residues. Trimming stripped 5 bases from V and 2 bases from J, with 18 bases between. Germline-derived CDR1 and CDR2 are SGHRS and YFSETQ. General study findings and limits: Type 1 diabetes patients had TCRB CDR3s that were shorter (moderately but significantly so) in all four CD4+ subsets.

Worth noting for this clone: The antigen is undetermined.

Sequenced input: naive CD4+ T cells from blood. The J gene is TRBJ2-3, the V gene TRBV5-1, with D hard to call. The source is a woman aged 18-30 years in good health. The CDR3 bases are TGCGCCAGCAGATCGCGACCCGTTGTTCCCACAGATACGCAGTATTTT. Its protein product is CASRSRPVVPTDTQYF.